Listed below are T cell receptor beta chains from one sample, sequenced in a study of cytomegalovirus exposure and HLA in healthy donors. Measured with immunoSEQ multiplex PCR; TCRdb has only the in-frame clones, and not every one. The data contain around 99,000 clones, roughly 80% of them singletons. The sequenced sample consisted of PBMCs. These receptors all come from a man aged 45-60 years in good health and CMV-seropositive. Both conserved end residues are part of each CDR3. D genes are given only for firm matches. Where a row states a size, it is once, few, many or the class of an expanded clone; other rows omit it.

size	V	D	J	CDR3	DNA
.	TRBV11-2	TRBD2	TRBJ2-7	CASSLDGLAGAREQYF	TGTGCCAGCAGCTTAGATGGACTAGCGGGGGCCCGCGAGCAGTACTTC
.	TRBV7-2	.	TRBJ2-7	CASSLRAEQYF	TGTGCCAGCAGCCTGAGAGCCGAGCAGTACTTC
once	TRBV5-1	TRBD1	TRBJ2-2	CASSLRGLNGELFF	TGCGCCAGCAGCTTAAGGGGGCTCAACGGGGAGCTGTTTTTT
.	TRBV7-3	.	TRBJ1-1	CASSLMAGTTNTEAFF	TGTGCCAGCAGCTTAATGGCCGGGACAACGAACACTGAAGCTTTCTTT
.	TRBV5-6	.	TRBJ1-1	CASSFQGLAEAFF	TGTGCCAGCAGCTTTCAGGGGCTGGCTGAAGCTTTCTTT
.	TRBV19	TRBD1	TRBJ1-2	CASSDRGTGYGYTF	TGTGCCAGTAGCGACAGGGGGACGGGCTATGGCTACACCTTC
few	TRBV4-1	.	TRBJ1-3	CASSTGTGNTIYF	TGCGCCAGCAGCACAGGGACTGGAAACACCATATATTTT
.	TRBV10-2	TRBD1	TRBJ2-7	CASRAPGQGTYEQYF	TGCGCCAGCAGAGCTCCGGGACAGGGAACCTACGAGCAGTACTTC
.	TRBV5-5	.	TRBJ2-5	CASSLLDRISQETQYF	TGTGCCAGCAGCTTGTTGGACAGAATAAGCCAAGAGACCCAGTACTTC
.	TRBV7-9	TRBD1	TRBJ1-1	CASSLALGTGGSGAFF	TGTGCCAGCAGCTTAGCCTTAGGGACAGGGGGCTCTGGAGCTTTCTTT
.	TRBV6-5	.	TRBJ2-3	CASSYPGTDTQYF	TGTGCCAGCAGTTACCCGGGAACAGATACGCAGTATTTT
.	TRBV10-1	.	TRBJ1-1	CASSGRGKCFF	TGCGCCAGCAGTGGAAGAGGGAAGTGTTTCTTT
.	TRBV6-1	.	TRBJ1-5	CASSVVSENQPQHF	TGTGCCAGCAGTGTCGTGTCAGAAAATCAGCCCCAGCATTTT
.	TRBV5-5	.	TRBJ2-1	CASSLGPGAYNEQFF	TGTGCCAGCAGCTTGGGTCCGGGGGCCTACAATGAGCAGTTCTTC
.	TRBV7-3	TRBD2	TRBJ2-3	CASSLRLAGDGDTQYF	TGTGCCAGCAGCTTGAGACTAGCGGGGGATGGAGATACGCAGTATTTT
.	TRBV30	.	TRBJ1-1	CAWSVSRVGSMNTEAFF	TGTGCCTGGAGTGTTTCCAGGGTTGGTTCCATGAACACTGAAGCTTTCTTT
.	TRBV16	.	TRBJ1-1	CASSPSGYEAFF	TGTGCCAGCAGCCCCTCGGGGTATGAAGCTTTCTTT
.	TRBV10-3	.	TRBJ1-3	CAIAQGRDPGNTIYF	TGTGCCATCGCCCAGGGAAGGGATCCTGGAAACACCATATATTTT
.	TRBV27	.	TRBJ1-1	CASSLQGQTEAFF	TGTGCCAGCAGTCTGCAGGGGCAGACTGAAGCTTTCTTT
.	TRBV5-1	TRBD1	TRBJ1-5	CASSLGVGQPQNF	TGCGCCAGCAGCTTGGGTGTGGGACAGCCCCAGAATTTT
.	TRBV18	.	TRBJ1-2	CASSPSRNGYTF	TGTGCCAGCTCACCATCGCGAAATGGCTACACCTTC
.	TRBV18	.	TRBJ1-1	CASSPVPAEGDTEAFF	TGTGCCAGCTCACCAGTACCGGCGGAAGGAGACACTGAAGCTTTCTTT
.	TRBV4-2	.	TRBJ2-7	CASSQDVEGRRSYEQYF	TGTGCCAGCAGCCAAGATGTGGAGGGTAGGCGCTCCTACGAGCAGTACTTC
.	TRBV4-1	TRBD1	TRBJ2-2	CASSQGPGTGIGELFF	TGCGCCAGCAGCCAAGGACCCGGGACAGGGATCGGGGAGCTGTTTTTT
.	TRBV7-9	.	TRBJ2-1	CASSLAPGLWNEQFF	TGTGCCAGCAGCTTAGCTCCGGGACTTTGGAATGAGCAGTTCTTC
.	TRBV28	.	TRBJ2-5	CASSYVTRGETQYF	TGTGCCAGCAGCTACGTTACGAGGGGGGAGACCCAGTACTTC
.	TRBV7-6	.	TRBJ2-3	CASSLNTGGTSTDTQYF	TGTGCCAGCAGCTTAAATACCGGCGGGACGAGCACAGATACGCAGTATTTT
.	TRBV5-1	TRBD2	TRBJ2-1	CASSLTSGGPYNEQFF	TGCGCCAGCAGCTTGACTAGCGGGGGACCTTACAATGAGCAGTTCTTC
.	TRBV5-1	.	TRBJ1-2	CASSLDDSYGYTF	TGCGCCAGCAGCTTGGACGACAGCTATGGCTACACCTTC
.	TRBV7-3	TRBD2	TRBJ2-3	CASSVTGTSVADTQYF	TGTGCCAGCAGCGTCACCGGGACTAGCGTCGCAGATACGCAGTATTTT
once	TRBV7-2	TRBD1	TRBJ1-4	CASASRTGTLGGEKLFF	TGTGCCAGCGCTTCTCGGACAGGGACTTTGGGGGGAGAAAAACTGTTTTTT
.	TRBV7-2	TRBD1	TRBJ1-6	CASSLTGMYNSPLHF	TGTGCCAGCAGCCTGACAGGGATGTATAATTCACCCCTCCACTTT
few	TRBV4-1	.	TRBJ1-1	CASSQDSRGTEAFF	TGCGCCAGCAGCCAAGATTCGCGGGGTACTGAAGCTTTCTTT
.	TRBV11-2	TRBD1	TRBJ1-1	CASSPGQGLYTEAFF	TGTGCCAGCAGCCCCGGACAGGGTCTCTACACTGAAGCTTTCTTT
.	TRBV19	TRBD1	TRBJ2-7	CASRYGTGLGEQYF	TGTGCCAGTAGGTACGGGACAGGGCTTGGGGAGCAGTACTTC
.	TRBV11-2	.	TRBJ2-7	CASSLPDSYEQYF	TGTGCCAGCAGCTTACCGGACAGCTACGAGCAGTACTTC
.	TRBV7-3	.	TRBJ1-1	CASSSRQASEAFF	TGTGCCAGCAGCTCGAGACAGGCCTCTGAAGCTTTCTTT
once	TRBV4-3	TRBD1	TRBJ1-4	CASSQKTGAPNEKLFF	TGCGCCAGCAGCCAAAAGACAGGGGCTCCTAATGAAAAACTGTTTTTT
.	TRBV14	.	TRBJ2-7	CASSQFNEQYF	TGTGCCAGCAGCCAATTTAACGAGCAGTACTTC
.	TRBV6-1	.	TRBJ2-3	CAGSEAVASTDTQYF	TGTGCCGGCAGTGAAGCGGTAGCATCAACAGATACGCAGTATTTT
.	TRBV4-2	TRBD1	TRBJ1-4	CASSKTGAWEKLFF	TGTGCCAGCAGCAAGACAGGGGCGTGGGAAAAACTGTTTTTT
once	TRBV19	TRBD1	TRBJ2-3	CASRSGGAGTDTQYF	TGTGCCAGTAGATCAGGGGGCGCGGGCACAGATACGCAGTATTTT
few	TRBV27	.	TRBJ2-3	CASTSGPGDTQYF	TGTGCCAGCACCAGCGGACCGGGGGATACGCAGTATTTT
once	TRBV7-8	.	TRBJ1-5	CASSLEGRGNNQPQHF	TGTGCCAGCAGCTTAGAAGGCAGGGGTAACAATCAGCCCCAGCATTTT
.	TRBV4-3	TRBD1	TRBJ1-2	CASSQEIGRGRGYTF	TGCGCCAGCAGCCAAGAGATTGGCAGGGGGCGTGGCTACACCTTC
few	TRBV7-9	.	TRBJ2-7	CASSSTASYEQYF	TGTGCCAGCAGCTCGACAGCCTCCTACGAGCAGTACTTC
.	TRBV7-9	.	TRBJ1-4	CASSLGGKLFF	TGTGCCAGCAGCCTGGGAGGAAAACTGTTTTTT
.	TRBV2	.	TRBJ1-2	CASSEGGGSGYTF	TGTGCCAGCAGTGAAGGTGGAGGGTCTGGCTACACCTTC
.	TRBV15	TRBD2	TRBJ2-5	CATSLSGGPGETQYF	TGTGCCACCAGCCTTAGCGGGGGGCCAGGGGAGACCCAGTACTTC
.	TRBV7-2	TRBD1	TRBJ1-1	CASSLAATGGYTEAFF	TGTGCCAGCAGCTTAGCAGCGACAGGGGGTTACACTGAAGCTTTCTTT
.	TRBV27	TRBD1	TRBJ1-2	CASRPDRGYGYTF	TGTGCCAGCCGTCCTGACAGGGGCTATGGCTACACCTTC